Below, 5 T cell receptor beta chains from the same sample are listed, as sequenced in a study of post-analysis software for immune sequencing data. The TCR beta cDNA libraries carried unique molecular identifiers. TCRdb reprocessed the PCR reads via MiXCR and lists one record per CDR3 protein. This table has fewer than 850,000 distinct CDR3 sequences, roughly 27% appearing once. Their antigen targets remain unknown. The study's findings and limits: With TRBV5-6, TRBV5-1 and TRBV20-1 included, about five TRBV segments were more frequent in patients than in controls.

Sequenced: blood. The origin of the receptors is a girl aged 10 to 17 with multiple sclerosis.

The chain recombines TRBV28 with TRBJ1-2; tentatively, D is TRBD1 (6 bases). V lost 6 bases and J 7 bases, leaving 18 bases between the germline ends. Germline values: CDR1 MDHEN, CDR2 SYDVKM. The CDR3 consists of 14 residues. The CDR3 DNA reads TGTGCCAGCAGCCGGGACATGGGGTGGGGTGGCTACACCTTC. Translated: CASSRDMGWGGYTF.

The J gene is TRBJ2-5, the V gene TRBV25-1; tentatively, D is TRBD1 (5 bases). Matching the DNA end better, TRBJ2-1 makes the J call doubtful. The CDR3 extends over 15 amino acids. The germline gives CDR1 MGHDK, CDR2 SYGVNS. The CDR3 DNA reads TGTGCCAGCAGTCCAGCAGGGTTAGGACAAGAGACCCAGTTCTTC. It codes for CASSPAGLGQETQFF.

This clonotype turned up a few times. The rearrangement links TRBV10-3 to TRBJ2-3, with unresolved D. Trimming cost V 0 bases and J 3 bases, with 7 bases left between them. The CDR3 loop spans 14 amino acids. CDR1 and CDR2 (germline): ENHRY, SYGVKD. Here the CDR3 DNA reads TGTGCCATCAGTGAGTCGATAGGGACAGATACGCAGTATTTT. The encoded protein is CAISESIGTDTQYF.

The CDR3 here is CSARAFLAGASWEQFF. CDR3 sequence (DNA): TGCAGTGCTAGAGCCTTTTTAGCGGGAGCTTCATGGGAGCAGTTCTTC. The gene calls are TRBV20-1 and TRBJ2-1; the match to TRBD2 covers 9 bases. Germline V gene lookup returns CDR1 DFQATT and CDR2 SNEGSKA (reference sequence). J gave up 10 bases and V 1 base, and 14 bases lay outside the gene matches. This CDR3 is built from 16 residues.

This clonotype was picked up one time. The chain has TRBV5-1 and TRBJ2-3; D tentatively reads TRBD1 or TRBD2 (6 bases each). Germline V gene lookup returns CDR1 SGHRS and CDR2 YFSETQ. This CDR3 has 15 amino acids. Trimming cost V 4 bases and J 0 bases, with 12 bases left between them. In DNA form, the CDR3 reads TGCGCCAGCAGCCCGGGGGACATAAGCACAGATACGCAGTATTTT. Its translation is CASSPGDISTDTQYF.